This passage covers 28 T cell receptor beta chains from one sample sequenced in a study of post-analysis software for immune sequencing data (dated by TCRdb to about 2015). Study-wide conclusions, independent of this receptor: Patients showed significantly higher frequencies than controls for about five TRBV segments, among them TRBV5-6, TRBV5-1 and TRBV20-1.

The antigens these receptors bind are not known. The library was prepared using PCR. Instrument used: Illumina HiSeq 2500. Unique molecular identifiers were incorporated into TCR beta cDNA libraries to reduce PCR and sequencing biases. The public reads were reprocessed in TCRdb via fastp at Q25 and MiXCR, keeping in-frame beta chains. Rows are combined by CDR3 protein, so each entry shows the most common genes and DNA. Within this sample are fewer than 700,000 distinct CDR3 sequences, with around 40% of them counted one time only. Under 2% of the sample is in the top ten clones. Sequenced material: blood. These receptors all come from a girl between 10 and 17 years old with multiple sclerosis.

This chain uses TRBV12-3 or TRBV12-4 with TRBJ2-5; 7 bases fit TRBD1. V gave up 5 bases and J gave up 1 base; unmatched junction bases: 7. The CDR3 has 15 residues. The DNA for the CDR3 is TGTGCCAGCAGTCCGGGACAGATGATCCAAGAGACCCAGTACTTC. Amino acids: CASSPGQMIQETQYF.

In nucleotides, the CDR3 is TGTGCCAGCAGCGGGGGGAGTTCGACCCAGTACTTC. This gives the protein CASSGGSSTQYF. V usage is TRBV7-2 and J usage is TRBJ2-7; possibly TRBD2 for D (6 bases). The J call may be incorrect, as the DNA end agrees better with TRBJ2-5. This CDR3 spans 12 amino acids. CDR1 and CDR2 from the germline V gene are SGHTA and FQGNSA.

The rearrangement links TRBV29-1 to TRBJ1-1; D gene ambiguous. Trimming cost V 3 bases and J 6 bases, with 14 bases left between them. The length of the CDR3 is 13 residues. Looked up from germline, CDR1 is SQVTM and CDR2 is ANQGSEA. The CDR3 coding sequence is TGCAGCGTTGAGGCCCTCCTTACCCCTGAAGCTTTCTTT. Protein sequence: CSVEALLTPEAFF.

This clonotype has only a few counts. J is TRBJ1-2 and V is TRBV20-1; TRBD1 is a possible D gene (5 bases). Trimming removed 6 bases at V and 4 bases at J, with 15 bases between. CDR1 is DFQATT, CDR2 SNEGSKA, per germline (reference sequence). The CDR3 has 13 residues. CDR3 coding DNA: TGCAGTGCCAAAGGGGAGAGCAGCTATGGCTACACCTTC. Encoded protein: CSAKGESSYGYTF.

This clonotype was detected only a few times. This chain uses TRBV6-6 with TRBJ2-1, with D possibly being TRBD1 or TRBD2 (5 bases each). The V end was cut by 4 bases, the J end by 9 bases, with 10 bases between. This CDR3 contains 12 residues. Germline V gene sequence: CDR1 MNHNY, CDR2 SVGAGI (reference sequence). The CDR3 sequence is CASSWDASEQFF. The CDR3 DNA reads TGTGCCAGCAGTTGGGACGCTTCTGAGCAGTTCTTC.

This chain joins TRBV5-1 and TRBJ2-2; 8 bases line up with TRBD1. The V segment lost 4 bases and the J segment 6 bases; nucleotides outside the gene matches: 2. The CDR3 is 13 residues long. Germline CDR1 is SGHRS and CDR2 is YFSETQ. The CDR3 here is CASSPQGAGELFF. As DNA, the CDR3 is TGCGCCAGCAGCCCACAGGGGGCCGGGGAGCTGTTTTTT.

To note about this clonotype: Germline is not matched at one junction end, which may reflect a read error. The rearrangement uses TRBV12-3 or TRBV12-4 and TRBJ2-7; D is uncertain. The CDR3 has 14 residues. As DNA, the CDR3 is TGTGCCAGCACAAACCAGCAGAGCTCCTACGAGCAGTACTTT. Residues: CASTNQQSSYEQYF.

This clonotype occurred a few times. The chain links TRBV12-3 or TRBV12-4 to TRBJ2-7, with 14 bases fitting TRBD2. The CDR3 is 15 amino acids. V dropped 5 bases and J dropped 2; count of bases not matched to a gene: 2. CDR3 sequence (DNA): TGTGCCAGCAGTCGGACTAGCGGGAGGCCCTACGAGCAGTACTTC. As protein: CASSRTSGRPYEQYF.

This clonotype was seen a handful of times. The V call is TRBV10-3, the J call TRBJ1-2; the D is unclear. The CDR3 extends over 14 amino acids. V gave up 2 bases and J gave up 2 bases, with 9 bases separating them. Germline CDR1 ENHRY, CDR2 SYGVKD. The CDR3 protein is CAISEGNSNYGYTF. The CDR3 nucleotides are TGTGCCATCAGTGAGGGTAACTCAAACTATGGCTACACCTTC.

This clonotype was observed a few times. This chain uses TRBV9 with TRBJ1-2; 7 bases map to TRBD1. CDR1 SGDLS and CDR2 YYNGEE come from the germline V gene. This CDR3 is 15 amino acids long. The junction had 12 bases not matched to a gene; V was cut back by 2 bases and J by 8 bases. CDR3 protein: CASSVGQANPWGYTF. The CDR3 coding sequence is TGTGCCAGCAGCGTCGGACAGGCCAATCCATGGGGCTACACCTTC.

The chain combines TRBV6-5 with TRBJ1-2, with 7 bases matching TRBD1. This CDR3 is 16 amino acids long. V shed 0 bases and J 6 bases; nucleotides not matched to a gene: 10. Germline assignment: CDR1 MNHEY and CDR2 SVGAGI. CDR3 nucleotide sequence: TGTGCCAGCAGTTACTCGGCCGGGACAGCACTAAATGGCTACACCTTC. Protein product: CASSYSAGTALNGYTF.

The chain joins TRBV5-5 to TRBJ2-6; D is uncertain. This CDR3 has 15 residues. V lost 4 bases and J lost 1, with 9 bases in between. From germline, CDR1 is SGHKS and CDR2 YYEKEE (reference sequence). The CDR3 loop reads CASSPILSGANVLTF. The CDR3 region has the DNA TGTGCCAGCAGCCCGATACTTTCTGGGGCCAACGTCCTGACTTTC.

This clonotype was seen a handful of times. This chain connects TRBV10-3 to TRBJ1-1; D gene uncertain. V was shortened by 6 bases and J by 5 bases, with 16 bases between the two germline ends. The CDR3 runs to 14 residues. Germline loops: CDR1 ENHRY, CDR2 SYGVKD. CDR3 in DNA: TGTGCCATCAGACCGACCGGAGAGAGGACTGAAGCTTTCTTT. It translates to CAIRPTGERTEAFF.

The DNA for the CDR3 is TGCGCCAGCAGCCAGGACCGCAAGCAGTACTTC. It translates to CASSQDRKQYF. The V gene is TRBV4-1, the J gene TRBJ2-7; D uncertain. Germline CDR1 and CDR2: MGHRA and YSYEKL. V lost 3 bases, J lost 8 bases, and 8 bases lay in between. The CDR3 is 11 residues long.

The chain carries TRBV5-1 and TRBJ2-7; D remains ambiguous. Trimming pared 4 bases from V and 1 base from J, leaving 15 bases between. CDR3 length: 15 amino acids. The germline gives CDR1 SGHRS, CDR2 YFSETQ. CDR3 protein: CASSGNLGTSYEQYF. The CDR3 DNA is TGCGCCAGCAGCGGCAACTTAGGAACTTCCTACGAGCAGTACTTC.

This sequence joins TRBV11-2 and TRBJ2-1; TRBD2 matches at 13 bases. Germline lookup yields CDR1 SGHAT and CDR2 FQNNGV. The CDR3 length is 16 residues. Trimming took 4 bases from V and 7 from J; bases not matched to a gene: 7. The chain's CDR3 is CASSSGTSGVGNEQFF. The DNA for the CDR3 is TGTGCCAGCAGCTCTGGGACTAGCGGGGTGGGGAATGAGCAGTTCTTC.

This rearrangement joins TRBV27 to TRBJ2-1, with D tentatively TRBD1 (6 bases). V was clipped by 6 bases and J by 2 bases, with 14 bases between them. This CDR3 is built from 15 residues. Looked up from germline, CDR1 is MNHEY and CDR2 is SMNVEV (reference sequence). The CDR3: CASRSSRGTYNEQFF. In nucleotides, the CDR3 is TGTGCCAGCAGATCATCCAGGGGCACCTACAATGAGCAGTTCTTC.

This clonotype was counted a few times. This chain uses TRBV4-2 with TRBJ2-3; D remains unclear. Germline V gene data show CDR1 as LGHNA and CDR2 as YNFKEQ. V was pared by 0 bases and J by 6 bases, with 10 bases between. This CDR3 is built from 14 residues. The CDR3 region is CASSQESVPDTQYF. Here the CDR3 DNA reads TGTGCCAGCAGCCAAGAGTCTGTCCCCGATACGCAGTATTTT.

This clonotype was recorded a few times. CDR3 in DNA: TGTGCCAGCACCCAAAGAAATTGGTCCCGCTTGAGGTACGAGCAGTACTTC. Protein: CASTQRNWSRLRYEQYF. The chain joins TRBV28 to TRBJ2-7; D call uncertain. Trimming pared 7 bases from V and 4 bases from J, leaving 26 bases between. The CDR3 totals 17 residues. Germline loops: CDR1 MDHEN, CDR2 SYDVKM.

CDR3 sequence (DNA): TGTGCCACCAGCAGAGATGGGGTCGAAAGGGAACTGTTTTTT. Amino acid sequence: CATSRDGVERELFF. The chain is built from TRBV15 and TRBJ1-4; D is unclear. Germline CDR1 LNHNV, CDR2 YYDKDF (reference sequence). Trimming left V 0 bases short and J 12 bases short, with 14 bases between. CDR3 length: 14 residues.

V and J are TRBV4-1 and TRBJ2-7, with TRBD1 matching over 11 bases. V dropped 3 bases and J dropped 3; count of bases not matched to a gene: 4. The CDR3 is 15 residues long. Germline lookup yields CDR1 MGHRA and CDR2 YSYEKL. CDR3 sequence: CASSHKGTGGYEQYF. The DNA for the CDR3 is TGCGCCAGCAGCCACAAAGGGACAGGGGGCTACGAGCAGTACTTC.

This clonotype showed up just a few times. This rearrangement joins TRBV29-1 to TRBJ1-2; D not certain. V was clipped by 3 bases and J by 8 bases, with 19 bases between them. Germline assignment: CDR1 SQVTM and CDR2 ANQGSEA. The CDR3 length is 14 residues. CDR3 protein: CSVDGQAELGGYTF. The CDR3 DNA is TGCAGCGTTGATGGGCAGGCGGAATTGGGGGGCTACACCTTC.

This clonotype has only a few counts. The V and J genes are TRBV9 and TRBJ2-7; 9 bases align to TRBD1. This CDR3 has 15 residues. V dropped 0 bases and J dropped 4; count of bases not matched to a gene: 5. CDR1 SGDLS and CDR2 YYNGEE come from the germline V gene. DNA of the CDR3: TGTGCCAGCAGCGTAGAATCACAGGGGGCTTACGAGCAGTACTTC. Encoded protein: CASSVESQGAYEQYF. Supplemented by reference TRBV9 and TRBJ2-7, the full variable domain reads DSGVTQTPKHLITATGQRVTLRCSPRSGDLSVYWYQQSLDQGLQFLIQYYNGEERAKGNILERFSAQQFPDLHSELNLSSLELGDSALYFCASSVESQGAYEQYFGPGTRLTVT.

This sequence joins TRBV12-3 or TRBV12-4 and TRBJ2-4; 7 nucleotides line up with TRBD2. The J call could be wrong; TRBJ2-5 is a better fit for the DNA end. The CDR3 length is 12 residues. The CDR3 sequence is CASGEGRETQYF. CDR3 DNA: TGTGCGAGCGGGGAGGGTCGGGAGACCCAGTACTTC.

This clonotype appeared a few times. V gene TRBV12-3 or TRBV12-4 combines with J gene TRBJ2-1; D gene ambiguous. V lost 5 bases to trimming and J lost 9 bases, with 20 bases between them. The CDR3 extends over 15 amino acids. The CDR3 coding sequence is TGTGCCAGCAGTCAGACACCCTACCACGATGTTGAGCAGTTCTTC. This sequence encodes CASSQTPYHDVEQFF.

The rearrangement uses TRBV10-2 and TRBJ2-1; 7 nucleotides align to TRBD2. Germline loops: CDR1 WSHSY, CDR2 SAAADI. Trimming took 7 bases from V and 5 from J; bases not matched to a gene: 5. The CDR3 extends over 13 amino acids. The CDR3 DNA reads TGCGCCAGCACAGGGACTAATGACAATGAGCAGTTCTTC. Translation gives CASTGTNDNEQFF.

V usage is TRBV11-2 and J usage is TRBJ1-2, with 10 bases matching TRBD1. Germline V gene data show CDR1 as SGHAT and CDR2 as FQNNGV. The CDR3 is 15 amino acids. V shed 5 bases, J shed 5 bases, and the junction held 8 bases outside the gene matches. Here the CDR3 reads CASSIGTGVGYGYTF. The CDR3 DNA sequence: TGTGCCAGCAGCATAGGGACAGGGGTTGGGTATGGCTACACCTTC.

This clonotype was seen more than once but under ten times. This chain joins TRBV30 and TRBJ2-7, with D tentatively TRBD2 (5 bases). This CDR3 spans 11 amino acids. The germline CDR1 and CDR2 sequences are GTSNPN and SVGIG (reference sequence). Trimming left V 4 bases short and J 2 bases short, with 6 bases between. In DNA, the CDR3 is TGTGCCTGGAAGCGGACCTACGAGCAGTACTTC. The encoded protein is CAWKRTYEQYF.